This entry lists 29 T cell receptor beta chains sequenced from one sample in a study of T-cell reconstitution after alpha-beta-depleted transplantation in children. Preparing the TCRbeta library involved the use of unique molecular identifiers. Each CDR3 protein gets one entry after TCRdb re-called the PCR reads with MiXCR. The sample lists roughly 500,000 distinct CDR3 sequences, about 12% occurring once. The material was PBMCs from the stem cell graft donor, obtained from the stem cell graft. The receptors were sampled from a human donor who donated a stem cell graft to a child with combined immunodeficiency.

This clonotype was detected a few times. The genes are TRBV12-3 or TRBV12-4 and TRBJ1-4; D is undetermined. CDR3 size: 15 residues. Deletions cut 2 bases from V and 0 bases from J, with 7 bases between. The CDR3 loop is CASSLRSPTNEKLFF. As DNA, the CDR3 is TGTGCCAGCAGTTTAAGGAGTCCAACTAATGAAAAACTGTTTTTT.

This clonotype was counted a few times. The chain joins TRBV5-1 to TRBJ2-1, with 8 bases that match TRBD2. The CDR3 has 16 residues. The junction had 10 bases not matched to a gene; V was cut back by 0 bases and J by 8 bases. CDR1 is SGHRS, CDR2 YFSETQ, per germline. The CDR3 coding sequence is TGCGCCAGCAGCTTGGGTGGGACTAGTAATCGACATGAGCAGTTCTTC. Translation gives CASSLGGTSNRHEQFF. Full variable domain (remainder filled in from reference TRBV5-1 and TRBJ2-1): KAGVTQTPRYLIKTRGQQVTLSCSPISGHRSVSWYQQTPGQGLQFLFEYFSETQRNKGNFPGRFSGRQFSNSRSEMNVSTLELGDSALYLCASSLGGTSNRHEQFFGPGTRLTVL.

This clonotype showed up just a few times. This chain connects TRBV4-2 to TRBJ1-1; D not certain. The CDR3 has 15 amino acids. Trimming removed 0 bases at V and 2 bases at J, with 10 bases between. Germline CDR1 and CDR2: LGHNA and YNFKEQ. CDR3 DNA sequence: TGTGCCAGCAGCCAAGAAGGTAGCGGTAACACTGAAGCTTTCTTT. The encoded protein is CASSQEGSGNTEAFF.

The table lists this clonotype with a few counts. The chain is built from TRBV24-1 and TRBJ2-3; 7 bases fit TRBD1. Germline CDR1 is KGHDR and CDR2 is SFDVKD. The CDR3 has 16 residues. J was trimmed by 3 bases and V by 3 bases; bases with no gene match: 8. CDR3 region: CATSDPQPGQTDTQYF. DNA of the CDR3: TGTGCCACCAGTGATCCCCAACCGGGACAGACAGATACGCAGTATTTT.

This clonotype has a count of ten or more. The CDR3 here is CASSRGVYNEQFF. DNA for the CDR3: TGTGCCAGCAGCCGGGGTGTATACAATGAGCAGTTCTTC. The V gene is TRBV6-5, the J gene TRBJ2-1; possible D gene TRBD2, 5 bases. V was clipped by 6 bases and J by 4 bases, with 10 bases between them. The CDR3 loop spans 13 amino acids. Germline V gene data show CDR1 as MNHEY and CDR2 as SVGAGI.

This clonotype was detected many times. V is TRBV5-1 and J is TRBJ2-6; D is possibly TRBD1 or TRBD2 (5 bases each). The CDR3 consists of 16 residues. CDR1 SGHRS and CDR2 YFSETQ come from the germline V gene. V was cut by 0 bases and J by 1 base, with 8 bases left in between. CDR3 protein: CASSLGGVSGANVLTF. CDR3 nucleotides: TGCGCCAGCAGCTTGGGAGGGGTGTCTGGGGCCAACGTCCTGACTTTC.

This sequence joins TRBV12-5 and TRBJ2-7; D call uncertain. Germline V gene lookup returns CDR1 LGHNT and CDR2 FRNRAP. V was clipped by 0 bases and J by 6 bases, with 9 bases between them. There are 13 residues in the CDR3. The CDR3 is CASGLVRLGEQYF. DNA of the CDR3: TGTGCTAGTGGTTTGGTACGCTTAGGCGAGCAGTACTTC.

This clonotype was counted ten times or more. This chain links TRBV24-1 with TRBJ2-1, with unresolved D. Germline CDR1 reads KGHDR; CDR2 reads SFDVKD. V gave up 0 bases and J gave up 6 bases, with 11 bases separating them. This CDR3 is 15 amino acids long. CDR3 amino acids: CATSDLWQSSNEQFF. The DNA of the CDR3 is TGTGCCACCAGTGATTTGTGGCAGTCCAGCAATGAGCAGTTCTTC.

The rearrangement links TRBV18 to TRBJ2-1; 8 nucleotides agree with TRBD1. The CDR3 runs 15 residues. The ends lost 0 bases at V and 4 bases at J; junction bases unmatched: 2. The germline V gene has CDR1 KGHSH and CDR2 LQKENI. The CDR3 reads CASSPPDRAYNEQFF. CDR3 DNA: TGTGCCAGCTCACCACCGGACAGGGCTTACAATGAGCAGTTCTTC.

This clonotype showed up just a few times. The V call is TRBV18, the J call TRBJ2-2; D might be TRBD1 (6 bases). This CDR3 region has 15 residues. Germline CDR1 KGHSH, CDR2 LQKENI. Trimming took off 6 bases at V and 1 base at J, with 12 bases between the two ends. The CDR3 here is CASSPSTGNTGELFF. Written as DNA, the CDR3 is TGTGCCAGCTCGCCTTCGACAGGGAACACCGGGGAGCTGTTTTTT.

This clonotype was counted between two and nine times. The gene calls are TRBV7-6 and TRBJ1-2; 9 nucleotides match TRBD1. The CDR3 extends over 17 amino acids. Trimming took 0 bases from V and 2 from J; bases not matched to a gene: 7. The germline V gene encodes CDR1 SGHVS and CDR2 FNYEAQ. The CDR3 loop is CASSLAFGQGRNYGYTF. CDR3 in DNA: TGTGCCAGCAGCTTAGCCTTTGGACAGGGGAGGAACTATGGCTACACCTTC.

V and J are TRBV4-1 and TRBJ2-3; D remains unclear. The V gene lost 0 bases and the J gene lost 2 bases, with 9 bases spanning the gap. In germline, CDR1 is MGHRA, CDR2 YSYEKL. The CDR3 is 15 residues long. This CDR3 is CASSQEGAITDTQYF. The DNA of the CDR3 is TGCGCCAGCAGCCAAGAAGGAGCCATCACAGATACGCAGTATTTT.

This clonotype was counted a few times. The chain combines TRBV6-1 with TRBJ2-7, with TRBD2 as a possible D gene (5 bases). This CDR3 region has 14 residues. The germline CDR1 and CDR2 sequences are MNHNS and SASEGT. V was trimmed by 3 bases and J by 3 bases, leaving 12 bases between them. The CDR3 loop is CASSDWTGLYEQYF. CDR3 bases: TGTGCCAGCAGTGATTGGACTGGACTCTACGAGCAGTACTTC.

The genes are TRBV10-3 and TRBJ1-3; no reliable D call. V shed 3 bases and J shed 4 bases, with 10 bases lying between them. The CDR3 runs to 14 residues. The germline gives CDR1 ENHRY, CDR2 SYGVKD. CDR3 in DNA: TGTGCCATCAGTGACCGGGTGGAAGGAAACACCATATATTTT. Protein sequence: CAISDRVEGNTIYF.

Points on this clonotype: A read error may explain this, as a much larger clone is one base away. The V call is TRBV28, the J call TRBJ2-7; D ambiguous. The CDR3 extends over 13 amino acids. Trimming cost V 0 bases and J 6 bases, with 9 bases left between them. Germline V gene data show CDR1 as MDHEN and CDR2 as SYDVKM. CDR3 amino acids: CASSLCLWCEQYF. Written as DNA, the CDR3 is TGTGCCAGCAGTTTATGTTTGTGGTGCGAGCAGTACTTC.

This clonotype was found many times. The rearrangement links TRBV12-3 or TRBV12-4 to TRBJ1-5; D is possibly TRBD1 (5 bases). Trimming left V 6 bases short and J 0 bases short, with 12 bases between. The CDR3 length is 15 residues. The CDR3 DNA reads TGTGCCAGCAGGGCGGGGGATTATAGCAATCAGCCCCAGCATTTT. Amino acids: CASRAGDYSNQPQHF.

The gene calls are TRBV7-2 and TRBJ2-1; TRBD2 matches at 7 bases. Germline trimming cut 1 base from V and 4 bases from J; bases unmatched to any gene: 4. Per germline, CDR1 SGHTA and CDR2 FQGNSA. The CDR3 is 15 amino acids. The CDR3 region has the DNA TGTGCCAGCAGCTTAGTCTCTAGCGGTTACAATGAGCAGTTCTTC. This translates into CASSLVSSGYNEQFF.

A few counts support this clonotype. This chain links TRBV4-3 with TRBJ1-1, with D possibly being TRBD1 (5 bases). Germline V lookup: CDR1 LGHNA, CDR2 YSLEER. The CDR3 consists of 13 residues. The V end lost 6 bases, the J end lost 1 base, and 9 bases lay between the germline ends. DNA of the CDR3: TGCGCCAGCAGGACAGAGAAGAACACTGAAGCTTTCTTT. Translated: CASRTEKNTEAFF.

This clonotype occurred a few times. The chain has TRBV5-1 and TRBJ2-7; tentatively, D is TRBD1 (6 bases). The CDR3 is 15 residues long. V was trimmed by 3 bases and J by 5 bases, leaving 18 bases between them. From germline, CDR1 is SGHRS and CDR2 YFSETQ. As DNA, the CDR3 is TGCGCCAGCAGCTCACAGGGATCCCAAACGGACGAGCAGTACTTC. This encodes CASSSQGSQTDEQYF.

Concerning this clonotype: Given a much more abundant clone one base away, this may be a read error. This rearrangement joins TRBV9 to TRBJ2-3, with D unresolved. The V gene's germline CDR1 is SGDLS and CDR2 YYNGEE. The CDR3 contains 12 residues. The CDR3 DNA reads as TGTGCCAGCAGCGTAGACACAGATACGGAGTATTTT. It specifies CASSVDTDTEYF.

This chain uses TRBV6-5 with TRBJ1-1, with D perhaps TRBD1 (5 bases). Deletions cut 0 bases from V and 0 bases from J, with 11 bases between. Germline V lookup: CDR1 MNHEY, CDR2 SVGAGI. The CDR3 contains 16 residues. CDR3 DNA sequence: TGTGCCAGCAGTTACTCTCAGGGCCACATGAACACTGAAGCTTTCTTT. Its protein is CASSYSQGHMNTEAFF.

A few counts support this clonotype. The J gene is TRBJ1-2, the V gene TRBV7-9, with D perhaps TRBD1 (5 bases). CDR1 is SEHNR, CDR2 FQNEAQ, per germline (reference sequence). Trimming pared 3 bases from V and 2 bases from J, leaving 10 bases between. CDR3 length equals 14 residues. Here the CDR3 DNA reads TGTGCCAGCAGCTTCCCGTGGGGGAACTATGGCTACACCTTC. It yields the protein CASSFPWGNYGYTF.

This chain connects TRBV6-5 to TRBJ1-1; D perhaps matches TRBD1 (6 bases). V lost 0 bases and J lost 4, with 24 bases in between. Germline assignment: CDR1 MNHEY and CDR2 SVGAGI. This CDR3 contains 19 residues. This chain's CDR3 is CASSYSGSPGGGWSTEAFF. The CDR3 DNA reads TGTGCCAGCAGTTACTCTGGATCCCCGGGGGGGGGCTGGAGCACTGAAGCTTTCTTT.

J is TRBJ2-2 and V is TRBV5-8; TRBD1 agrees at 9 bases. This CDR3 is 16 amino acids long. Trimming cost V 4 bases and J 3 bases; bases outside gene matches: 7. Germline V gives CDR1 SGHTS, CDR2 YDEGEE. In nucleotides, the CDR3 is TGTGCCAGCAGCAGTACGACAGGGGGGTACACCGGGGAGCTGTTTTTT. Protein: CASSSTTGGYTGELFF.

CDR3 protein: CAICPQGTHFTGTDTQYF. The DNA of the CDR3 is TGTGCCATCTGTCCCCAGGGGACTCACTTTACCGGCACAGATACGCAGTATTTT. The chain employs TRBV3-1 and TRBJ2-3, with D perhaps matching TRBD1 or TRBD2 (6 bases each). The V gene's germline CDR1 is LGHDT and CDR2 YNNKEL (reference sequence). The CDR3 has 18 residues. Trimming stripped 10 bases from V and 1 base from J, with 27 bases between.

This clonotype has more than one count but fewer than ten. The genes are TRBV20-1 and TRBJ1-2, with a weak D call TRBD1 (6 bases). Per the germline V gene, CDR1 is DFQATT and CDR2 is SNEGSKA (reference sequence). The CDR3 sequence is 12 residues long. Here the CDR3 reads CRGEGGNYGYTF. CDR3 nucleotide sequence: TGCAGAGGCGAGGGGGGGAACTATGGCTACACCTTC.

This chain joins TRBV4-3 and TRBJ2-3; no clear D. Germline V lookup: CDR1 LGHNA, CDR2 YSLEER. V was pared by 0 bases and J by 5 bases, with 6 bases between. The CDR3 spans 13 residues. CDR3 coding DNA: TGCGCCAGCAGCCAAGATGCCGGAGATACGCAGTATTTT. Translated, it gives CASSQDAGDTQYF.

This clonotype has at least ten counts. The chain links TRBV12-3 or TRBV12-4 to TRBJ2-5, with D possibly TRBD2 on 7 matching bases. V gave up 3 bases and J gave up 2 bases, with 13 bases separating them. The length of the CDR3 is 15 residues. The CDR3 sequence is CASSFVRGLQETQYF. The DNA of the CDR3 is TGTGCCAGCAGTTTTGTGCGGGGGCTTCAAGAGACCCAGTACTTC.

This clonotype came up a few times. The chain links TRBV12-3 or TRBV12-4 to TRBJ2-7; TRBD2 aligns across 16 bases. There are 17 residues in the CDR3. V was pared by 3 bases and J by 0 bases, with 2 bases of the junction left unmatched. The CDR3 nucleotides are TGTGCCAGCAGTTTGGGACTAGCGGGGGGGCCCTCCTACGAGCAGTACTTC. The encoded protein is CASSLGLAGGPSYEQYF.